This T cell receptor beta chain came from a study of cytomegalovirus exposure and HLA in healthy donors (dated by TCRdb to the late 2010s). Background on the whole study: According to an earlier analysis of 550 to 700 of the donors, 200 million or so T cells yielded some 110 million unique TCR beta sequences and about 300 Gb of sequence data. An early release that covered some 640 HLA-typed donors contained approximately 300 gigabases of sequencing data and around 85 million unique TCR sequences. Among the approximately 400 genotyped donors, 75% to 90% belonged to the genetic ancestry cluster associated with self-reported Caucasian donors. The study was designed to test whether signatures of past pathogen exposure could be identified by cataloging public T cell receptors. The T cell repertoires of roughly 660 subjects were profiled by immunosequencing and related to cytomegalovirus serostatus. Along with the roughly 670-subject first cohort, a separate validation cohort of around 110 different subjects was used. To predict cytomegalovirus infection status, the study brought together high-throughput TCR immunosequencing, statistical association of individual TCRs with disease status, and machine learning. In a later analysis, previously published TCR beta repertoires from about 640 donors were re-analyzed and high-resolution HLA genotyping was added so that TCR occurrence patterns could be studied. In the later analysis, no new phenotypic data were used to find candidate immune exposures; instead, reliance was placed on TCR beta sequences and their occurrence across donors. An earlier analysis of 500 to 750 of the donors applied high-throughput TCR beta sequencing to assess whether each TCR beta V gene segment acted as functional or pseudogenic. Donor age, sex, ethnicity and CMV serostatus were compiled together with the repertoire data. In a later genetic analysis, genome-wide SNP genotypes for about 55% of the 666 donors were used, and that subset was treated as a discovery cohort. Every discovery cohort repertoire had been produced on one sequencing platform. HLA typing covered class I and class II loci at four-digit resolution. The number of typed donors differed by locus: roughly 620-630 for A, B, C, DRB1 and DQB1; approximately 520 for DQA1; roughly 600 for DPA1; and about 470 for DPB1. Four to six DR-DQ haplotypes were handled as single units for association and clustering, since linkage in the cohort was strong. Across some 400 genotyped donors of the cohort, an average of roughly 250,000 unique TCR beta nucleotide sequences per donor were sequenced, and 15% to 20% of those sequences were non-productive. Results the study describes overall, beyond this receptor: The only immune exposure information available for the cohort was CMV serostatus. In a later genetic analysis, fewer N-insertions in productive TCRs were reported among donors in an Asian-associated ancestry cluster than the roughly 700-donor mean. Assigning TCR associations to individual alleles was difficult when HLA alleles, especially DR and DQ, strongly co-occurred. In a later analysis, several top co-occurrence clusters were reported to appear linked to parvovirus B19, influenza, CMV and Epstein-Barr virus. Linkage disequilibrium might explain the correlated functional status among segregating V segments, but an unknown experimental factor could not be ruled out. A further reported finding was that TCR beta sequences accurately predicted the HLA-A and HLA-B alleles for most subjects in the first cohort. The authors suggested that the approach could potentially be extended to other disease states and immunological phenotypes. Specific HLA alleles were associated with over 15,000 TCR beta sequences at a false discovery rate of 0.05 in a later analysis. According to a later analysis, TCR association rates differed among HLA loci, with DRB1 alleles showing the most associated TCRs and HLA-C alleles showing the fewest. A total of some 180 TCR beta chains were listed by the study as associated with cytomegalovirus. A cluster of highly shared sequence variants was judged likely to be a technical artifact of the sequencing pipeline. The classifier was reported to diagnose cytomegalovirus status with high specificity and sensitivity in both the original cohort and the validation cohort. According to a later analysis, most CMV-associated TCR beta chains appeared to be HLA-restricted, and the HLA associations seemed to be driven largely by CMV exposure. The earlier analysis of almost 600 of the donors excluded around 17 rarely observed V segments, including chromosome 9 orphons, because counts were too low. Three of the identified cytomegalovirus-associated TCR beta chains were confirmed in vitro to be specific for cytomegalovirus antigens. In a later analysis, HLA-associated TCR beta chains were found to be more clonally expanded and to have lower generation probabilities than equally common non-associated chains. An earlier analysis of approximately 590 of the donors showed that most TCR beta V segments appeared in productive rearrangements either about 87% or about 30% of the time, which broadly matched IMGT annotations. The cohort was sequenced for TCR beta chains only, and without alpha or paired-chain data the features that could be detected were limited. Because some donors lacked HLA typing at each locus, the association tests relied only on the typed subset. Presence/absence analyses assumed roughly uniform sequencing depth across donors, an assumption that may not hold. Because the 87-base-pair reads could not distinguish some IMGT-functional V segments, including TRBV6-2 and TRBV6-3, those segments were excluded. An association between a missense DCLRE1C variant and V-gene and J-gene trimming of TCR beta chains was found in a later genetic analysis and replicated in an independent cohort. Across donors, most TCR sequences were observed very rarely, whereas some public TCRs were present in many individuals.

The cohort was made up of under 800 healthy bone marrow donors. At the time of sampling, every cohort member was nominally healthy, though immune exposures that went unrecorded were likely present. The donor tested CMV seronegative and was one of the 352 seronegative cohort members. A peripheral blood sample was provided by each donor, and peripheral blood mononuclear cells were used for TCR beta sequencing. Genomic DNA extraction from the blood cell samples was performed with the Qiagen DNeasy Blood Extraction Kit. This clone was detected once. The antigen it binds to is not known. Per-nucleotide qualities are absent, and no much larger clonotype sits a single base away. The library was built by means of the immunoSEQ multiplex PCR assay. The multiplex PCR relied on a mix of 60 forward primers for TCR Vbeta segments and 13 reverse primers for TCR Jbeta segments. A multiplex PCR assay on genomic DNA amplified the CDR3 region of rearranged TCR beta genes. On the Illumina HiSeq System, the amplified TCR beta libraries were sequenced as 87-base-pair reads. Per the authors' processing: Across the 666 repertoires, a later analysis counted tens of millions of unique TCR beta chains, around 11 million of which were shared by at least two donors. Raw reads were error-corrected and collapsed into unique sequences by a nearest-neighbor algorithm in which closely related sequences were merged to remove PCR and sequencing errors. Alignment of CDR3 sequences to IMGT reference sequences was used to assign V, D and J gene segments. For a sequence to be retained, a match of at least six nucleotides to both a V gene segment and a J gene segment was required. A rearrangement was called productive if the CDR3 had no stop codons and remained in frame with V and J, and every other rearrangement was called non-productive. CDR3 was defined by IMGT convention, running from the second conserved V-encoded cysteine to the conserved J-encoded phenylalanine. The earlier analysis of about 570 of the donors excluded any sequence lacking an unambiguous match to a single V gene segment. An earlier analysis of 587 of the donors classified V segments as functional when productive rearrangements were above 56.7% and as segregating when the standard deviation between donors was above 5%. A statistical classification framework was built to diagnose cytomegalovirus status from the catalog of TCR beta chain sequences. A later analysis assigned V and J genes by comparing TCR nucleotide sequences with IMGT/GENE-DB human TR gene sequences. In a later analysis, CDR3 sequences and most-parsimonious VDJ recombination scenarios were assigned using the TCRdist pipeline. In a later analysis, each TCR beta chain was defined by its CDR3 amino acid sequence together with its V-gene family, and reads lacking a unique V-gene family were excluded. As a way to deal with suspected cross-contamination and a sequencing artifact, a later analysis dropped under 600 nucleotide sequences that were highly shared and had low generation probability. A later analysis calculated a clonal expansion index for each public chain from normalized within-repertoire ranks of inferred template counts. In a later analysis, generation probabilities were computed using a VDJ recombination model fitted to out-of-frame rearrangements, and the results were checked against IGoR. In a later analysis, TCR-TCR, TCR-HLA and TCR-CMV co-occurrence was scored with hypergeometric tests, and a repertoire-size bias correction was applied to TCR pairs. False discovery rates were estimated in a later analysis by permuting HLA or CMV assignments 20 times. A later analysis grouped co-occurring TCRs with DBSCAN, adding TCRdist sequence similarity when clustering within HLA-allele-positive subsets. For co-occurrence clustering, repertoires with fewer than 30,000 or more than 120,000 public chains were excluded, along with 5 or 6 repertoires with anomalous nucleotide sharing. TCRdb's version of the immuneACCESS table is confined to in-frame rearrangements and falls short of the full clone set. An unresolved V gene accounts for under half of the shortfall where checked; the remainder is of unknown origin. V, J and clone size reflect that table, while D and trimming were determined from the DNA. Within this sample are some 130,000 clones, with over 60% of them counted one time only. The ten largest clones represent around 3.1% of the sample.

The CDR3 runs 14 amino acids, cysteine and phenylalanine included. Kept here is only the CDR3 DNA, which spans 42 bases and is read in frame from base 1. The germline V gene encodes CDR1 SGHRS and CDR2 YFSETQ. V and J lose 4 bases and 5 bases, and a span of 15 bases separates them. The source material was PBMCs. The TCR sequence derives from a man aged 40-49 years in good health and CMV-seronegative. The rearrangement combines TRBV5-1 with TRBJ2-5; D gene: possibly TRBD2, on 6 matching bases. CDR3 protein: CASSPSGVVETQYF. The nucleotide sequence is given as TGCGCCAGCAGCCCATCGGGGGTAGTGGAGACCCAGTACTTC.